This record looks at one T cell receptor (beta chain) sequence and its context. This sample was included in a study of blood T cell repertoires in COVID-19. This CDR3 comprises 15 residues. The V gene lost 4 bases and the J gene lost 0 bases, with 13 bases spanning the gap. CDR1 and CDR2 (germline): SGHDT, YYEEEE. Generated by immunoSEQ multiplex PCR, the TCRdb table keeps only in-frame clones and is missing some. The table records about half a million clones, roughly 85% of them present only once. This receptor was taken from a human donor in a cohort sampled during active COVID-19. Material: peripheral blood. This chain joins TRBV5-6 and TRBJ1-1, with D unresolved. DNA of the CDR3: TGTGCCAGCAGCGGTGGTGGGAGGCTGAACACTGAAGCTTTCTTT. It yields the protein CASSGGGRLNTEAFF.